The sequence of this T cell receptor (beta chain) was determined in a study of cytomegalovirus exposure and HLA in healthy donors. Study details: As released early, the data held 70 million to 95 million unique TCRs from HLA-typed donors.

The PCR made use of 60 Vbeta and 13 Jbeta primers. Repertoires were generated with immunoSEQ multiplex PCR, while TCRdb's copy carries only in-frame clones and drops some. The data hold roughly 190,000 clones, with approximately 84% observed a single time. With respect to this clone: The antigen remains unidentified.

V was clipped by 5 bases and J by 7 bases, with 25 bases between them. This CDR3 comprises 17 residues. Germline V CDR1 and CDR2: SGHKS, YYEKEE (reference sequence). Study findings and constraints: Looking again later, the authors saw that most CMV-associated TCR beta chains seemed HLA-restricted.

The TCR comes from a female donor in good health and CMV-seronegative. The V gene is TRBV5-5, the J gene TRBJ2-1; D is possibly TRBD2 (5 bases). What was sequenced was PBMCs. CDR3 region: CASSLMAGRVYENEQFF. DNA for the CDR3: TGTGCCAGCAGTTTGATGGCGGGTAGGGTGTATGAAAATGAGCAGTTCTTC.